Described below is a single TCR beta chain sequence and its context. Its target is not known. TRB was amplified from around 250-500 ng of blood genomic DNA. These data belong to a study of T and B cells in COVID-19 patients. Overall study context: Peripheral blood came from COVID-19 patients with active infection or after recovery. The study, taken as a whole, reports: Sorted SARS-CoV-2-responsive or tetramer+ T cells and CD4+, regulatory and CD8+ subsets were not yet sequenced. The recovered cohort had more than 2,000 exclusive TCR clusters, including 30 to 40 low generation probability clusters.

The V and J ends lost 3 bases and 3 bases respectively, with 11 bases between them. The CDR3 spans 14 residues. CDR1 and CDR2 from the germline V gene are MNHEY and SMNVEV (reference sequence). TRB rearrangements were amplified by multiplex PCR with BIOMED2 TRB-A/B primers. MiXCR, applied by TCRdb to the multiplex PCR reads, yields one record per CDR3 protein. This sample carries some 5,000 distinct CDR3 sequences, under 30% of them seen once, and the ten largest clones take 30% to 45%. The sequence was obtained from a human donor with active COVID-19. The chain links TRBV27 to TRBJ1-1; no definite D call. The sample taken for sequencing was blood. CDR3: CASSLLGSDTEAFF. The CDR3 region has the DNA TGTGCCAGCAGTTTGTTAGGATCCGACACTGAAGCTTTCTTT.